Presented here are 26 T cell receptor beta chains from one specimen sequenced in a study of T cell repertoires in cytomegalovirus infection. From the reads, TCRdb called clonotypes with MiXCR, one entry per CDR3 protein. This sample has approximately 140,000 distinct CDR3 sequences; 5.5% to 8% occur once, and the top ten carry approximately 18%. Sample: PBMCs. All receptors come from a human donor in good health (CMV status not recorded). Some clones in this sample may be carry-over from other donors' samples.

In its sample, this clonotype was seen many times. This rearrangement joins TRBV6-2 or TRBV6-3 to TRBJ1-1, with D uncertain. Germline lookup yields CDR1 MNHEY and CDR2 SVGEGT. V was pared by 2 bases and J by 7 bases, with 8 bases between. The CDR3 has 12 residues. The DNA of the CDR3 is TGTGCCAGCAGTTACGGGAGTCTTGAAGCTTTCTTT. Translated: CASSYGSLEAFF.

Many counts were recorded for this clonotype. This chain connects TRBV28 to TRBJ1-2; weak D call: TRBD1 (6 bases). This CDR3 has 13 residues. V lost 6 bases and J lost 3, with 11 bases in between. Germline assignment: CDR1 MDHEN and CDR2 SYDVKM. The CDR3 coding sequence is TGTGCCAGCAGACGGACAGAGGACTATGGCTACACCTTC. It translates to CASRRTEDYGYTF.

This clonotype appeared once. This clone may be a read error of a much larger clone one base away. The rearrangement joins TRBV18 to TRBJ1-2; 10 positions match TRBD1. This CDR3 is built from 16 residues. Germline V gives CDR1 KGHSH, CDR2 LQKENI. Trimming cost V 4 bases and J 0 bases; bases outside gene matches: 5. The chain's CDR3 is CASSRGTGASNYGYTF. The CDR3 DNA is TGTGCCAGCTCACGAGGGACAGGGGCCTCTAACTATGGCTACACCTTC.

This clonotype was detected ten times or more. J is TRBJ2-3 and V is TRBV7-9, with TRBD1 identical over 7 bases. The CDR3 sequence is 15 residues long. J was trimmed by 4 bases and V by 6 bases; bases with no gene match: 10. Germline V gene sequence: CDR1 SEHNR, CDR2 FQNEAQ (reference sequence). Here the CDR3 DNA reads TGTGCCAGCAGACCCACAGGGGTCGGGGCAGATACGCAGTATTTT. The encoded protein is CASRPTGVGADTQYF.

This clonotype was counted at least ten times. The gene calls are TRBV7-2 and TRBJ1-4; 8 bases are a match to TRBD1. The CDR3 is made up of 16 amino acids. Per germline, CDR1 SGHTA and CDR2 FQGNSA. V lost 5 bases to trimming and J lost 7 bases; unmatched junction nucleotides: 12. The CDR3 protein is CASSVTLTGGGEKLFF. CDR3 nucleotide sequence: TGTGCCAGCAGCGTTACCCTAACAGGGGGGGGTGAAAAACTGTTTTTT.

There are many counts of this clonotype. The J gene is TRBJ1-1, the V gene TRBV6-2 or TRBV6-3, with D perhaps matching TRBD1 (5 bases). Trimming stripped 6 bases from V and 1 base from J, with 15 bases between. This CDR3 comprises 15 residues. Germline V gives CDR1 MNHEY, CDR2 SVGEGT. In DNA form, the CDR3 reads TGTGCCAGCAGACCACGGACACCGCCGAACACTGAAGCTTTCTTT. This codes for CASRPRTPPNTEAFF.

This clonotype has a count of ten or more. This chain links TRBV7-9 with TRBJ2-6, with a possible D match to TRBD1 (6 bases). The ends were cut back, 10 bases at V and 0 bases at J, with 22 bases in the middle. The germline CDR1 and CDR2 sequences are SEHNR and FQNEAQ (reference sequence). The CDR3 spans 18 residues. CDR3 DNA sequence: TGTGCCACCCTGGTGAGAGACAGGTACTACTCTGGGGCCAACGTCCTGACTTTC. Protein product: CATLVRDRYYSGANVLTF. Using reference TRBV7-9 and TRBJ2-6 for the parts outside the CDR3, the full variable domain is DTGVSQNPRHKITKRGQNVTFRCDPISEHNRLYWYRQTLGQGPEFLTYFQNEAQLEKSRLLSDRFSAERPKGSFSTLEIQRTEQGDSAMYLCATLVRDRYYSGANVLTFGAGSRLTVL.

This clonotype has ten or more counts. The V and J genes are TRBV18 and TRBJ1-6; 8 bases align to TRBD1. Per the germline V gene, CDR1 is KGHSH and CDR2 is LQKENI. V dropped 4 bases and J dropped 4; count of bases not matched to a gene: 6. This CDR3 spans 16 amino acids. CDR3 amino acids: CASSQTGGRYNSPLHF. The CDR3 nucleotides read TGTGCCAGCTCACAAACAGGGGGGCGATATAATTCACCCCTCCACTTT.

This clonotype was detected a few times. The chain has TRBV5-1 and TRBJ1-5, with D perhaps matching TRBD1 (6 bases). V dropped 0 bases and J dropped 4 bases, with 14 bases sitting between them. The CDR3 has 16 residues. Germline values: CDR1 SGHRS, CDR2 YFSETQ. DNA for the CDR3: TGCGCCAGCAGCTTGGGTCCCAGTACAGGGAATCAGCCCCAGCATTTT. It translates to CASSLGPSTGNQPQHF.

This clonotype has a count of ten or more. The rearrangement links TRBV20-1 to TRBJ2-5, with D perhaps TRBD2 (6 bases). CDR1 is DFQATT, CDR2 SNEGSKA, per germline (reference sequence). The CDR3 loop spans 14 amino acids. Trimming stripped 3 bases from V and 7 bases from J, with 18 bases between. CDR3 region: CSASVREVIRTQYF. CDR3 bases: TGCAGTGCTAGTGTCAGGGAGGTAATTCGGACCCAGTACTTC.

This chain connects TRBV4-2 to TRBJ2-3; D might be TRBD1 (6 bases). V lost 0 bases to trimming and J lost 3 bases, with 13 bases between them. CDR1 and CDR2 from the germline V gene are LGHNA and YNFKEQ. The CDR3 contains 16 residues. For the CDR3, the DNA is TGTGCCAGCAGCCAAGAAAGCGCTAGGGGGACAGATACGCAGTATTTT. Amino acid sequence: CASSQESARGTDTQYF.

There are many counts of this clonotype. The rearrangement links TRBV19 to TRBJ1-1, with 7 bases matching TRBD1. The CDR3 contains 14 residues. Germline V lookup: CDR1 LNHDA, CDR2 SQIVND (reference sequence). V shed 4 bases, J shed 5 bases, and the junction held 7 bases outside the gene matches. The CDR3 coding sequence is TGTGCCAGTAGTACCAGACAGGGAAGGACTGAAGCTTTCTTT. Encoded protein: CASSTRQGRTEAFF. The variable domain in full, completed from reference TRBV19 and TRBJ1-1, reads DGGITQSPKYLFRKEGQNVTLSCEQNLNHDAMYWYRQDPGQGLRLIYYSQIVNDFQKGDIAEGYSVSREKKESFPLTVTSAQKNPTAFYLCASSTRQGRTEAFFGQGTRLTVV.

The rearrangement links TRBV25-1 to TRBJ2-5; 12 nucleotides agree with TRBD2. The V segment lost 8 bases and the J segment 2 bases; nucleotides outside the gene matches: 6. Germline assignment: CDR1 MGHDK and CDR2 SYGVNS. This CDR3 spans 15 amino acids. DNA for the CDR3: TGTGCCAGCCAGGGACTAGCGGGTTCTCAAGAGACCCAGTACTTC. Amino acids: CASQGLAGSQETQYF. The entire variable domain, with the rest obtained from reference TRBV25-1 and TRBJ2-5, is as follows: EADIYQTPRYLVIGTGKKITLECSQTMGHDKMYWYQQDPGMELHLIHYSYGVNSTEKGDLSSESTVSRIRTEHFPLTLESARPSHTSQYLCASQGLAGSQETQYFGPGTRLLVL.

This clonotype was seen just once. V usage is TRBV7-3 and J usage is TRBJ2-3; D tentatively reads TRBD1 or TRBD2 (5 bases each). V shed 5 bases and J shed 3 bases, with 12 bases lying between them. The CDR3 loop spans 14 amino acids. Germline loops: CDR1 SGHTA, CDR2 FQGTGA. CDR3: CASSRDHRTDTQYF. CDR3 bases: TGTGCCAGCAGCCGGGACCATCGGACAGATACGCAGTATTTT.

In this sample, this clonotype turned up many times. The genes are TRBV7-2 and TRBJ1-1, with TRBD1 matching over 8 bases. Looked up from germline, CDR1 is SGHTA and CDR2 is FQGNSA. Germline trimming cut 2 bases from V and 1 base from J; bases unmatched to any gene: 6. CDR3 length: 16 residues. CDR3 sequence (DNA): TGTGCCAGCAGCTTATCCGTCGGGACAGGGAACACTGAAGCTTTCTTT. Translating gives CASSLSVGTGNTEAFF. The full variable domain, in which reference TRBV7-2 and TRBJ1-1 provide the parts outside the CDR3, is GAGVSQSPSNKVTEKGKDVELRCDPISGHTALYWYRQSLGQGLEFLIYFQGNSAPDKSGLPSDRFSAERTGGSVSTLTIQRTQQEDSAVYLCASSLSVGTGNTEAFFGQGTRLTVV.

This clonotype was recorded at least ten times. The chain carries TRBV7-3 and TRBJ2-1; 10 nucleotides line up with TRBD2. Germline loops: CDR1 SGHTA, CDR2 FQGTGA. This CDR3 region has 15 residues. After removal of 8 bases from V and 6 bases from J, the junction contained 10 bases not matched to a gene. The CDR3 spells CASPEDSGGANEQFF. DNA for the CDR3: TGTGCCAGCCCGGAAGACAGCGGGGGGGCCAATGAGCAGTTCTTC. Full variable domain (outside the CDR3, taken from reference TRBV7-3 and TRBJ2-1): GAGVSQTPSNKVTEKGKYVELRCDPISGHTALYWYRQSLGQGPEFLIYFQGTGAADDSGLPNDRFFAVRPEGSVSTLKIQRTERGDSAVYLCASPEDSGGANEQFFGPGTRLTVL.

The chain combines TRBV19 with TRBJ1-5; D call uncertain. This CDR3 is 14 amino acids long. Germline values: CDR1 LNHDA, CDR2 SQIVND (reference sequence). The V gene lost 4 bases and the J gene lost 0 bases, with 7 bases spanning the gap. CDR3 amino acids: CASSSLYSNQPQHF. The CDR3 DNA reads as TGTGCCAGTAGTAGCCTATATAGCAATCAGCCCCAGCATTTT.

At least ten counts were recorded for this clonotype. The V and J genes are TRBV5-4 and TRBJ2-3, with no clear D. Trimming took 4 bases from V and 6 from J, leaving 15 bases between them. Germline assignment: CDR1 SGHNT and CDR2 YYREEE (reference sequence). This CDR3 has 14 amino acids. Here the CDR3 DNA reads TGTGCCAGCAGCGCGTCCTCCCTCGGGGATACGCAGTATTTT. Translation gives CASSASSLGDTQYF. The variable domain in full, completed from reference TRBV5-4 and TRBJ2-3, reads ETGVTQSPTHLIKTRGQQVTLRCSSQSGHNTVSWYQQALGQGPQFIFQYYREEENGRGNFPPRFSGLQFPNYSSELNVNALELDDSALYLCASSASSLGDTQYFGPGTRLTVL.

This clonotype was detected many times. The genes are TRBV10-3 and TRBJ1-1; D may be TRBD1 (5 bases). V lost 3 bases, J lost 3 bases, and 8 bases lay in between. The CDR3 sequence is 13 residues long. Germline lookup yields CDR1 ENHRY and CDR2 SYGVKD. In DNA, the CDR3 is TGTGCCATCAGTGAAGGGGTGTACACTGAAGCTTTCTTT. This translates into CAISEGVYTEAFF.

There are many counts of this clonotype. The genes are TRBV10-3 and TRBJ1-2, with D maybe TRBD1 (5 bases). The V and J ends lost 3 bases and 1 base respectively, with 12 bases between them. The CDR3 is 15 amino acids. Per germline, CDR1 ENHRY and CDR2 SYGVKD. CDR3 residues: CAISERQTLNYGYTF. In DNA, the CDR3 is TGTGCCATCAGTGAACGACAGACCCTTAACTATGGCTACACCTTC.

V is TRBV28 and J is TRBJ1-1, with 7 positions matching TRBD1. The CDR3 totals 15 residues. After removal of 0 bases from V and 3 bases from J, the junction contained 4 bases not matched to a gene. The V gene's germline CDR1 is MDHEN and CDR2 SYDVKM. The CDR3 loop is CASSLWGRGDTEAFF. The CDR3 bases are TGTGCCAGCAGTTTATGGGGCAGGGGGGACACTGAAGCTTTCTTT.

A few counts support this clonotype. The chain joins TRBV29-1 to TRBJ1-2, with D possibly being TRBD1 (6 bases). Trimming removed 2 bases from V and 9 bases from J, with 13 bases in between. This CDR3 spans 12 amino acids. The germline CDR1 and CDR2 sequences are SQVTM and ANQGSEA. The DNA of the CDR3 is TGCAGCGTTGAAAAGGGGGATGGTAGCTACACCTTC. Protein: CSVEKGDGSYTF.

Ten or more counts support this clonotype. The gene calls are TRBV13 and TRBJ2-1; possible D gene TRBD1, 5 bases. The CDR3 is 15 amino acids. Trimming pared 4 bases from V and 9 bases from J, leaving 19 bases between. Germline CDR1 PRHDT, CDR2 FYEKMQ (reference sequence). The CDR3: CASSSPDTDPTEQFF. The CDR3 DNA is TGTGCCAGCAGCTCCCCGGACACGGACCCGACTGAGCAGTTCTTC. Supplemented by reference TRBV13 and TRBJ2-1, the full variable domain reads AAGVIQSPRHLIKEKRETATLKCYPIPRHDTVYWYQQGPGQDPQFLISFYEKMQSDKGSIPDRFSAQQFSDYHSELNMSSLELGDSALYFCASSSPDTDPTEQFFGPGTRLTVL.

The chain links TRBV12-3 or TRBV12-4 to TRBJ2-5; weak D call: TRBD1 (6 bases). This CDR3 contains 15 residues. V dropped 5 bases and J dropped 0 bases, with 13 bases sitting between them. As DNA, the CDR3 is TGTGCCAGCAGTCGTGGACAGTGGGACCAAGAGACCCAGTACTTC. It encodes CASSRGQWDQETQYF.

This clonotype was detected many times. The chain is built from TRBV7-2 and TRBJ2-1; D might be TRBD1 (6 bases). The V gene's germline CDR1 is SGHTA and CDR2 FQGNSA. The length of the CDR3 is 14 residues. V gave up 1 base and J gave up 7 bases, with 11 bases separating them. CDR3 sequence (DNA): TGTGCCAGCAGCTTAGGGCAGGGGATAAATGAGCAGTTCTTC. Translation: CASSLGQGINEQFF.

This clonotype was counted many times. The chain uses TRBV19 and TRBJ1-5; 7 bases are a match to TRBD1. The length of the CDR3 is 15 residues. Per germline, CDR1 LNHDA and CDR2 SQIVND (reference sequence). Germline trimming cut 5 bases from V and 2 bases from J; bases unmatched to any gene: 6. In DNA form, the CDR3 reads TGTGCCAGTAGTGTCGACAGGGCGGGCAATCAGCCCCAGCATTTT. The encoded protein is CASSVDRAGNQPQHF.